Described below is a single T cell receptor beta chain sequence and its context. This sample is part of a study of cytomegalovirus exposure and HLA in healthy donors. 60 Vbeta and 13 Jbeta primers were used in PCR. The repertoire was sequenced with immunoSEQ multiplex PCR; TCRdb's copy has only in-frame clones and lacks some. Of more than 110,000 clones in the sample, more than 7.5% were seen once. This clonotype was obtained from a man in his fifties or sixties in good health and CMV-seronegative. The sequenced sample consisted of PBMCs.

The CDR3: CASQREPGVETQYF. The CDR3 nucleotides are TGTGCCAGCCAACGGGAGCCGGGGGTAGAGACCCAGTACTTC. J is TRBJ2-5 and V is TRBV11-2; D is possibly TRBD2 (6 bases). CDR3 length equals 14 residues. V was cut by 8 bases and J by 4 bases, with 17 bases left in between. Germline V gene lookup returns CDR1 SGHAT and CDR2 FQNNGV.